These 23 T cell receptor beta chains originate from one sample sequenced in a study of blood T cells in healthy people across ages. The authors ran a second PCR of roughly 6 to 12 cycles using a sample-barcoded 5' primer and a J-beta primer mix. One entry per CDR3 protein results from TCRdb running MiXCR on the 5' RACE reads. The table includes hundreds of thousands of distinct CDR3 sequences, roughly three fifths detected once. Sequenced: blood. The receptor source for this set is a man aged 40-55 years in good health.

This clonotype was detected ten times or more. The rearrangement joins TRBV29-1 to TRBJ1-2; TRBD1 agrees at 8 bases. The CDR3 contains 12 residues. Losses at the gene ends were 6 bases for V and 5 bases for J; bases not matched to a gene: 5. Germline V gene lookup returns CDR1 SQVTM and CDR2 ANQGSEA. Written as DNA, the CDR3 is TGCAGCGTCGCGGGACAGGCGTATGGCTACACCTTC. This codes for CSVAGQAYGYTF.

The V call is TRBV18, the J call TRBJ2-4; possibly TRBD2 for D (6 bases). The J call may not be correct, given that the DNA end is closer to TRBJ2-7. This CDR3 region has 14 residues. The germline V gene has CDR1 KGHSH and CDR2 LQKENI. CDR3 DNA sequence: TGTGCCAGCTCACCCTCGGGGGATGCCTACGAGCAGTACTTC. Amino acids: CASSPSGDAYEQYF.

The gene calls are TRBV5-1 and TRBJ2-5; D call uncertain. The CDR3 contains 12 residues. V was pared by 7 bases and J by 4 bases, with 11 bases between. Germline V gene lookup returns CDR1 SGHRS and CDR2 YFSETQ. As DNA, the CDR3 is TGCGCCAGCGGCCCAACGGGAGAGACCCAGTACTTC. The encoded protein is CASGPTGETQYF.

V is TRBV7-6 and J is TRBJ2-3; unclear D gene. V dropped 5 bases and J dropped 0 bases, with 9 bases sitting between them. CDR3 length: 14 amino acids. Germline CDR1 and CDR2: SGHVS and FNYEAQ. CDR3 sequence (DNA): TGTGCCAGCAGCCCCCGTAGTAGCACAGATACGCAGTATTTT. The encoded protein is CASSPRSSTDTQYF.

The chain combines TRBV24-1 with TRBJ2-3; D ambiguous. This CDR3 has 15 residues. V lost 0 bases to trimming and J lost 3 bases, with 9 bases between them. The germline CDR1 and CDR2 sequences are KGHDR and SFDVKD. The CDR3 DNA follows: TGTGCCACCAGTGATTTGCCCAGGAGAACAGATACGCAGTATTTT. Translated: CATSDLPRRTDTQYF.

The V and J genes are TRBV5-1 and TRBJ1-1, with D possibly TRBD1 on 6 matching bases. The CDR3 is 15 residues long. V was clipped by 2 bases and J by 2 bases, with 13 bases between them. Germline values: CDR1 SGHRS, CDR2 YFSETQ. This CDR3 reads CASSLQGSPNTEAFF. Here the CDR3 DNA reads TGCGCCAGCAGCTTACAGGGTTCTCCAAACACTGAAGCTTTCTTT.

This clonotype has a handful of counts. V is TRBV29-1 and J is TRBJ2-7; 7 bases align to TRBD1. The V segment lost 0 bases and the J segment 10 bases; nucleotides outside the gene matches: 3. This CDR3 region has 11 residues. From germline, CDR1 is SQVTM and CDR2 ANQGSEA. CDR3 amino acids: CSVEDQGVQYF. CDR3 nucleotide sequence: TGCAGCGTTGAAGATCAGGGGGTTCAGTACTTC.

This clonotype was counted a few times. This chain links TRBV29-1 with TRBJ1-4; the D is unclear. V was shortened by 2 bases and J by 0 bases, with 7 bases between the two germline ends. Germline CDR1 reads SQVTM; CDR2 reads ANQGSEA. This CDR3 contains 14 residues. CDR3 in DNA: TGCAGCGTTGAATCACCGTCAACTAATGAAAAACTGTTTTTT. Translated: CSVESPSTNEKLFF.

The rearrangement uses TRBV6-2 or TRBV6-3 and TRBJ2-3; no reliable D call. In germline, CDR1 is MNHEY, CDR2 SVGEGT. The V end lost 5 bases, the J end lost 2 bases, and 20 bases lay between the germline ends. The CDR3 has 17 amino acids. CDR3 sequence reads: CASSRVNGGIVTDTQYF. CDR3 in DNA: TGTGCCAGCAGTCGGGTGAATGGTGGGATTGTCACAGATACGCAGTATTTT.

This chain links TRBV5-1 with TRBJ2-4; maybe TRBD2 (6 bases). V was shortened by 4 bases and J by 6 bases, with 11 bases between the two germline ends. Germline CDR1 reads SGHRS; CDR2 reads YFSETQ. CDR3 size: 13 residues. Here the CDR3 DNA reads TGCGCCAGCAGCGTGGCGGGGCTAAACATTCAGTACTTC. Translating gives CASSVAGLNIQYF. Looking up the rest from reference TRBV5-1 and TRBJ2-4 gives the full variable domain: KAGVTQTPRYLIKTRGQQVTLSCSPISGHRSVSWYQQTPGQGLQFLFEYFSETQRNKGNFPGRFSGRQFSNSRSEMNVSTLELGDSALYLCASSVAGLNIQYFGAGTRLSVL.

The DNA of the CDR3 is TGTGCCACCAGCAGAGCCGGGACAGGGGTAGGCTACACCTTC. This translates into CATSRAGTGVGYTF. The V call is TRBV15, the J call TRBJ1-2, with TRBD1 matching over 10 bases. CDR1 and CDR2 from the germline V gene are LNHNV and YYDKDF (reference sequence). The trim removed 1 base at V and 8 bases at J, leaving 4 bases unmatched. The CDR3 totals 14 residues.

In its sample, this clonotype was seen a few times. The genes are TRBV29-1 and TRBJ1-5; D gene ambiguous. The CDR3 sequence is 12 residues long. Deletions cut 6 bases from V and 3 bases from J, with 9 bases between. Germline values: CDR1 SQVTM, CDR2 ANQGSEA. The CDR3 here is CSVRIPNQPQHF. Written as DNA, the CDR3 is TGCAGCGTGCGAATCCCCAATCAGCCCCAGCATTTT.

This clonotype was seen only a few times. The chain employs TRBV3-1 and TRBJ2-1; D remains unclear. The germline V gene has CDR1 LGHDT and CDR2 YNNKEL (reference sequence). The V end lost 1 base, the J end lost 7 bases, and 14 bases lay between the germline ends. This CDR3 comprises 15 residues. The CDR3 spells CASSQGVGRGNEQFF. As DNA, the CDR3 is TGTGCCAGCAGCCAAGGCGTGGGAAGAGGAAATGAGCAGTTCTTC.

Comments on this clonotype: A much larger clonotype is one base distant, so this may be a read error. J is TRBJ2-7 and V is TRBV7-3; 12 nucleotides line up with TRBD2. The CDR3 is 15 residues long. After removal of 4 bases from V and 7 bases from J, the junction contained 8 bases not matched to a gene. Germline values: CDR1 SGHTA, CDR2 FQGTGA. In DNA form, the CDR3 reads TGTGCCAGCAGCTCGACTAGCGGGGGCAGAAATGAGCAGTACTTC. It specifies CASSSTSGGRNEQYF. Full variable domain (outside the CDR3, taken from reference TRBV7-3 and TRBJ2-7): GAGVSQTPSNKVTEKGKYVELRCDPISGHTALYWYRQSLGQGPEFLIYFQGTGAADDSGLPNDRFFAVRPEGSVSTLKIQRTERGDSAVYLCASSSTSGGRNEQYFGPGTRLTVT.

This clonotype appeared a single time. This chain uses TRBV15 with TRBJ2-5; unclear D gene. This CDR3 has 15 residues. Germline CDR1 LNHNV, CDR2 YYDKDF (reference sequence). V lost 0 bases and J lost 4, with 12 bases in between. CDR3 nucleotides: TGTGCCACCAGCAGAGATCCCGGTAGAATAGAGACCCAGTACTTC. Encoded protein: CATSRDPGRIETQYF.

CDR3 in amino acids: CASSQERRGWTQYF. The CDR3 DNA sequence: TGTGCCAGCAGCCAAGAAAGGAGGGGGTGGACCCAGTACTTC. The chain combines TRBV3-1 with TRBJ2-5; perhaps D is TRBD1 or TRBD2 (6 bases each). CDR3 size: 14 residues. Germline CDR1 LGHDT, CDR2 YNNKEL (reference sequence). Trimming stripped 0 bases from V and 7 bases from J, with 12 bases between.

The chain employs TRBV7-2 and TRBJ2-1, with D unclear. There are 15 residues in the CDR3. Looked up from germline, CDR1 is SGHTA and CDR2 is FQGNSA. V dropped 5 bases and J dropped 0 bases, with 11 bases sitting between them. Here the CDR3 reads CASSPSTLSYNEQFF. For the CDR3, the DNA is TGTGCCAGCAGCCCCTCTACTCTCTCCTACAATGAGCAGTTCTTC. The full variable domain, rest sourced from reference TRBV7-2 and TRBJ2-1, is GAGVSQSPSNKVTEKGKDVELRCDPISGHTALYWYRQSLGQGLEFLIYFQGNSAPDKSGLPSDRFSAERTGGSVSTLTIQRTQQEDSAVYLCASSPSTLSYNEQFFGPGTRLTVL.

This chain connects TRBV5-8 to TRBJ2-1; unclear D gene. Looked up from germline, CDR1 is SGHTS and CDR2 is YDEGEE. The CDR3 spans 15 residues. V was pared by 6 bases and J by 3 bases, with 16 bases between. The CDR3 nucleotides read TGTGCCAGCACCACCCGCGACACATACTACAATGAGCAGTTCTTC. It specifies CASTTRDTYYNEQFF.

This chain links TRBV4-2 with TRBJ2-3, with D perhaps matching TRBD1 (6 bases). Germline lookup yields CDR1 LGHNA and CDR2 YNFKEQ. The V and J ends lost 4 bases and 1 base respectively, with 18 bases between them. The CDR3 sequence is 17 residues long. The CDR3 reads CASSLTGTRFRTDTQYF. The CDR3, as DNA: TGTGCCAGCAGCCTCACCGGGACACGTTTTCGCACAGATACGCAGTATTTT.

Here the CDR3 reads CASSPRLAGETQYF. CDR3 bases: TGCGCCAGCAGCCCCAGACTAGCGGGAGAGACCCAGTACTTC. V is TRBV5-1 and J is TRBJ2-5; TRBD2 matches at 10 bases. The CDR3 consists of 14 residues. Germline V gene sequence: CDR1 SGHRS, CDR2 YFSETQ. V dropped 4 bases and J dropped 4; count of bases not matched to a gene: 4.

The CDR3 region is CAISDGSGTADTQYF. The CDR3 bases are TGTGCCATCAGTGATGGGAGCGGGACCGCAGATACGCAGTATTTT. The J gene is TRBJ2-3, the V gene TRBV10-3; 7 nucleotides align to TRBD2. Germline CDR1 is ENHRY and CDR2 is SYGVKD. The CDR3 length is 15 residues. V dropped 3 bases and J dropped 4; count of bases not matched to a gene: 7.

This clonotype was recorded only once. The chain combines TRBV28 with TRBJ1-2; tentative D call: TRBD1 (5 bases). With 8 bases removed from V and 4 bases from J, the gap between germline ends came to 14 bases. CDR1 is MDHEN, CDR2 SYDVKM, per germline. There are 13 residues in the CDR3. CDR3 loop: CASLPGPLYGYTF. The CDR3 region has the DNA TGTGCCAGCCTTCCGGGGCCCCTCTATGGCTACACCTTC.

This clonotype has just a few counts. The J gene is TRBJ1-2, the V gene TRBV3-1; D unresolved. Trimming took off 1 base at V and 5 bases at J, with 11 bases between the two ends. This CDR3 is built from 14 residues. Germline values: CDR1 LGHDT, CDR2 YNNKEL (reference sequence). CDR3 DNA sequence: TGTGCCAGCAGCCAAGTGGGCGGAACATATGGCTACACCTTC. Its translation is CASSQVGGTYGYTF.